This T cell receptor beta chain was found in a study of early T cells in non-severe SARS-CoV-2 infection. TCRdb re-called the 5' RACE reads through MiXCR, storing one row per CDR3 protein. The data show roughly 27,000 distinct CDR3 sequences, about 5.5% seen once. Turning to this clonotype: Its antigen is not known.

Unmatched junction bases numbered 3, after V lost 6 bases and J lost 8 bases. CDR3 length equals 11 residues. Germline CDR1 reads DFQATT; CDR2 reads SNEGSKA (reference sequence). Study-level points and caveats: VDJdb matching, biased toward anti-spike CD8 responses, missed private and CD4 specificities.

The sequenced sample consisted of whole blood. The V call is TRBV20-1, the J call TRBJ2-1, with TRBD1 matching over 8 bases. The TCR originated in an adult who was a healthcare worker with PCR-confirmed SARS-CoV-2 infection or an uninfected control (not recorded which). In DNA form, the CDR3 reads TGCAGTGCATCAGGGGGCGATGAGCAGTTCTTC. Its protein is CSASGGDEQFF.